Below, 14 T cell receptor beta chains from the same sample are listed, as sequenced in a study of response to subunit inactivated influenza vaccine. From the RT-PCR reads, TCRdb called clonotypes with MiXCR, one entry per CDR3 protein. The repertoire consists of a few hundred thousand distinct CDR3 sequences, with 11% to 15% occurring once and the leading ten covering roughly 10%. Sequencing was performed on PBMCs from blood, taken 11 to 12 days after vaccination. These receptors all come from a man between 45 and 60 years old who received an inactivated influenza vaccine.

This clonotype was detected many times. The rearrangement joins TRBV12-3 or TRBV12-4 to TRBJ2-1; 7 nucleotides agree with TRBD1. This CDR3 has 14 amino acids. After removal of 5 bases from V and 9 bases from J, the junction contained 10 bases not matched to a gene. CDR3 protein: CASSPRQGWTEQFF. DNA for the CDR3: TGTGCCAGCAGTCCGCGACAGGGTTGGACTGAGCAGTTCTTC.

This clonotype has at least ten counts. The chain employs TRBV20-1 and TRBJ2-1; D gene ambiguous. This CDR3 contains 11 residues. The germline V gene has CDR1 DFQATT and CDR2 SNEGSKA (reference sequence). V lost 2 bases and J lost 4, with 3 bases in between. The CDR3 bases are TGCAGTGCTAGACAATACAATGAGCAGTTCTTC. Translating gives CSARQYNEQFF.

This clonotype was detected only a few times. The chain recombines TRBV5-1 with TRBJ2-5; 11 nucleotides match TRBD2. V lost 6 bases, J lost 3 bases, and 10 bases stayed unmatched. The CDR3 has 16 residues. The germline V gene has CDR1 SGHRS and CDR2 YFSETQ. The CDR3 here is CASTSMGTSGKETQYF. The DNA of the CDR3 is TGCGCCAGCACCAGTATGGGGACTAGCGGAAAAGAGACCCAGTACTTC.

This clonotype was counted only a few times. The gene calls are TRBV29-1 and TRBJ2-3, with 8 bases matching TRBD2. The CDR3 covers 16 residues. The J segment lost 6 bases and the V segment lost 0 bases, leaving 11 bases of the junction unmatched. Per germline, CDR1 SQVTM and CDR2 ANQGSEA. CDR3 nucleotide sequence: TGCAGCGTTGAAGAATCCAAACTAGCGGTGGGGGATACGCAGTATTTT. Protein product: CSVEESKLAVGDTQYF.

This clonotype was observed a handful of times. The rearrangement joins TRBV25-1 to TRBJ2-7; 8 nucleotides align to TRBD1. This CDR3 contains 14 residues. Per the germline V gene, CDR1 is MGHDK and CDR2 is SYGVNS. Germline trimming cut 5 bases from V and 2 bases from J; bases unmatched to any gene: 5. CDR3 in DNA: TGTGCCAGCAGTCGGCAGGGGGCGGCCTACGAGCAGTACTTC. This encodes CASSRQGAAYEQYF.

The chain has TRBV18 and TRBJ2-1; the D call may be TRBD1 or TRBD2 (5 bases each). Germline-derived CDR1 and CDR2 are KGHSH and LQKENI. V dropped 2 bases and J dropped 8 bases, with 10 bases sitting between them. The CDR3 is 13 residues long. CDR3 bases: TGTGCCAGCTCACCAATGGGACCCCATGAGCAGTTCTTC. It translates to CASSPMGPHEQFF. Combining the CDR3 with reference TRBV18 and TRBJ2-1 gives the whole variable domain NAGVMQNPRHLVRRRGQEARLRCSPMKGHSHVYWYRQLPEEGLKFMVYLQKENIIDESGMPKERFSAEFPKEGPSILRIQQVVRGDSAAYFCASSPMGPHEQFFGPGTRLTVL.

This chain uses TRBV6-1 with TRBJ1-1; 8 bases line up with TRBD1. Trimming removed 7 bases from V and 6 bases from J; junction bases left unmatched: 10. CDR3 size: 14 residues. Germline V gene sequence: CDR1 MNHNS, CDR2 SASEGT. CDR3 nucleotide sequence: TGTGCCAGCATTGACAGGGGAATTCGTTCTGAAGCTTTCTTT. Translating gives CASIDRGIRSEAFF.

There are a few counts of this clonotype. V usage is TRBV7-2 and J usage is TRBJ1-2; the match to TRBD1 covers 9 bases. V gave up 0 bases and J gave up 4 bases; unmatched junction bases: 0. CDR1 and CDR2 (germline): SGHTA, FQGNSA. CDR3 size: 14 residues. This chain's CDR3 is CASSLADRGYGYTF. As DNA, the CDR3 is TGTGCCAGCAGCTTAGCGGACAGGGGCTATGGCTACACCTTC. Full variable domain (rest looked up from reference TRBV7-2 and TRBJ1-2): GAGVSQSPSNKVTEKGKDVELRCDPISGHTALYWYRQSLGQGLEFLIYFQGNSAPDKSGLPSDRFSAERTGGSVSTLTIQRTQQEDSAVYLCASSLADRGYGYTFGSGTRLTVV.

This clonotype was seen more than once but under ten times. This rearrangement joins TRBV4-3 to TRBJ2-1; 13 nucleotides align to TRBD2. Germline V CDR1 and CDR2: LGHNA, YSLEER. After removal of 0 bases from V and 9 bases from J, the junction contained 8 bases not matched to a gene. This CDR3 has 17 amino acids. Here the CDR3 DNA reads TGCGCCAGCAGCCAAGATGGACTAGCGGGAGTCCCAGCTGAGCAGTTCTTC. It encodes CASSQDGLAGVPAEQFF.

The V gene is TRBV10-3, the J gene TRBJ1-1; tentatively, D is TRBD1 (5 bases). Germline values: CDR1 ENHRY, CDR2 SYGVKD. Trimming left V 0 bases short and J 3 bases short, with 11 bases between. The CDR3 runs to 15 residues. The CDR3 region is CAISESGGGDTEAFF. The DNA for the CDR3 is TGTGCCATCAGTGAGTCCGGGGGTGGGGACACTGAAGCTTTCTTT.

This clonotype was seen a few times. The chain uses TRBV28 and TRBJ2-7; D gene unclear. V lost 5 bases and J lost 0, with 11 bases in between. This CDR3 is 14 amino acids long. Germline-derived CDR1 and CDR2 are MDHEN and SYDVKM. CDR3 sequence: CASSEVSSSYEQYF. CDR3 nucleotide sequence: TGTGCCAGCAGTGAAGTGAGTAGCTCCTACGAGCAGTACTTC. Based on the CDR3 plus reference TRBV28 and TRBJ2-7, the full variable domain is DVKVTQSSRYLVKRTGEKVFLECVQDMDHENMFWYRQDPGLGLRLIYFSYDVKMKEKGDIPEGYSVSREKKERFSLILESASTNQTSMYLCASSEVSSSYEQYFGPGTRLTVT.

The V call is TRBV5-1, the J call TRBJ2-3, with TRBD2 identical over 8 bases. This CDR3 comprises 16 residues. Trimming cost V 1 base and J 2 bases; bases outside gene matches: 6. CDR1 is SGHRS, CDR2 YFSETQ, per germline. For the CDR3, the DNA is TGCGCCAGCAGCTTGCTACTAGCGGCCAACACAGATACGCAGTATTTT. This codes for CASSLLLAANTDTQYF.

The V and J genes are TRBV5-5 and TRBJ2-5; maybe TRBD1 (6 bases). Trimming stripped 5 bases from V and 1 base from J, with 12 bases between. This CDR3 contains 14 residues. The germline gives CDR1 SGHKS, CDR2 YYEKEE (reference sequence). The CDR3, as DNA: TGTGCCAGCAGTCCGGGACACGTCCAAGAGACCCAGTACTTC. Translated, it gives CASSPGHVQETQYF.

This clonotype was detected only a few times. V gene TRBV20-1 combines with J gene TRBJ2-7; 8 bases are a match to TRBD2. This CDR3 has 13 amino acids. CDR1 and CDR2 from the germline V gene are DFQATT and SNEGSKA (reference sequence). V was pared by 3 bases and J by 4 bases, with 5 bases of the junction left unmatched. The CDR3 region has the DNA TGCAGTGCTAGCCCCGGGAGGGAGTACGAGCAGTACTTC. This gives the protein CSASPGREYEQYF.